Reported below is one T cell receptor (beta chain). This sample is drawn from a study of blood T cell repertoires in COVID-19. As for the study in general: The United States, Italy and Spain were the sources of the acute and convalescent COVID-19 samples. In each case, the material was cDNA or gDNA derived from T cells, B-cell-depleted T cells, or PBMCs.

The authors' processing: Counts of nucleated cells, estimated from reference gene primer amplification, were obtained. Libraries were prepared by immunoSEQ multiplex PCR; TCRdb keeps only in-frame clonotypes and omits some of them. That table is the source of V, J and clone size, and D and trimming were worked out from the DNA. The table includes tens of thousands of clones, less than 90% detected once. Germline V gives CDR1 MNHEY, CDR2 SMNVEV (reference sequence). CDR3 length: 13 amino acids. Trimming pared 3 bases from V and 9 bases from J, leaving 15 bases between. The clonotype was recovered from a man between 50 and 59 years old with acute or convalescent COVID-19. The chain uses TRBV27 and TRBJ2-7, with D maybe TRBD2 (6 bases). Sequencing input: peripheral blood. The CDR3 reads CASSLDPTAGQYF. CDR3 in DNA: TGTGCCAGCAGTTTGGACCCTACAGCGGGGCAGTACTTC.